These T cell receptor beta chains were read from a single sample in a study of post-analysis software for immune sequencing data. TCRdb recomputed calls from the PCR reads with MiXCR, one row per CDR3 protein. Of 650,000 to 900,000 distinct CDR3 sequences listed, 40% to 55% are singletons. Sequencing was done on a sample of blood. The receptor source for this set is a girl under 18 with multiple sclerosis. The CDR3 runs from the conserved cysteine through the conserved F or W. A D gene is named only where the DNA matches it firmly. Clone size appears in some rows only: once, few, many, or a class for an expanded clone.

J: TRBJ2-5; D: NA; size: NA; V: TRBV10-3; CDR3: CAISERLQETQYF; DNA: TGTGCCATCAGTGAACGCCTGCAAGAGACCCAGTACTTC
J: TRBJ2-7; D: TRBD2; size: few; V: TRBV20-1; CDR3: CSARGQRDLYEQYF; DNA: TGCAGTGCTAGAGGGCAGCGGGACCTCTACGAGCAGTACTTC
J: TRBJ1-4; D: NA; size: NA; V: TRBV7-8; CDR3: CASSLGEQGEKLFF; DNA: TGTGCCAGCAGCTTAGGGGAGCAGGGTGAAAAACTGTTTTTT
J: TRBJ1-1; D: NA; size: NA; V: TRBV30; CDR3: CAWSPALTEAFF; DNA: TGTGCCTGGAGTCCAGCATTAACTGAAGCTTTCTTT
J: TRBJ1-4; D: NA; size: few; V: TRBV4-2; CDR3: CASSQEQGGDEKLFF; DNA: TGTGCCAGCAGCCAAGAACAGGGTGGGGACGAAAAACTGTTTTTT
J: TRBJ2-3; D: NA; size: few; V: TRBV6-1; CDR3: CASSDLMDTQYF; DNA: TGTGCCAGCAGTGATTTAATGGATACGCAGTATTTT
J: TRBJ2-3; D: NA; size: NA; V: TRBV7-6; CDR3: CASSLDAGTATQYF; DNA: TGTGCCAGCAGCTTAGACGCGGGAACAGCTACGCAGTATTTT
J: TRBJ1-6; D: NA; size: once; V: TRBV6-5; CDR3: CASSYVLPKTYNSPLHF; DNA: TGTGCCAGCAGTTACGTGCTCCCTAAAACCTATAATTCACCCCTCCACTTT
J: TRBJ2-3; D: TRBD2; size: few; V: TRBV9; CDR3: CASSVLGRGLAGVGDTQYF; DNA: TGTGCCAGCAGCGTCTTAGGTAGGGGACTAGCGGGAGTTGGAGATACGCAGTATTTT
J: TRBJ2-3; D: NA; size: NA; V: TRBV4-3; CDR3: CASSFTYGGEDTQYF; DNA: TGCGCCAGCAGCTTTACCTACGGCGGGGAAGATACGCAGTATTTT
J: TRBJ2-7; D: NA; size: few; V: TRBV10-2; CDR3: CASRTERTYPYEQYF; DNA: TGCGCCAGCAGAACGGAGAGGACCTACCCCTACGAGCAGTACTTC
J: TRBJ2-7; D: TRBD1; size: NA; V: TRBV30; CDR3: CAWRGDSYEQYF; DNA: TGTGCCTGGAGAGGGGACAGCTACGAGCAGTACTTC
J: TRBJ2-1; D: NA; size: few; V: TRBV4-3; CDR3: CASSQELAHYRSYNEQFF; DNA: TGCGCCAGCAGCCAAGAGCTAGCGCACTACCGCTCCTACAATGAGCAGTTCTTC
J: TRBJ1-5; D: NA; size: NA; V: TRBV20-1; CDR3: CSATNEGSNQPQHF; DNA: TGCAGTGCAACTAACGAGGGCAGCAATCAGCCCCAGCATTTT
J: TRBJ1-2; D: NA; size: few; V: TRBV9; CDR3: CASSVGDSGRGYTF; DNA: TGTGCCAGCAGCGTAGGCGACAGCGGGAGGGGCTACACCTTC
J: TRBJ1-1; D: NA; size: NA; V: TRBV7-3; CDR3: CASSRGQATEAFF; DNA: TGTGCCAGCAGCCGAGGGCAGGCCACTGAAGCTTTCTTT
J: TRBJ2-1; D: TRBD2; size: NA; V: TRBV27; CDR3: CASSFGLAEPYNEQFF; DNA: TGTGCCAGCAGTTTCGGACTAGCGGAACCTTACAATGAGCAGTTCTTC
J: TRBJ1-2; D: NA; size: few; V: TRBV12-3/TRBV12-4; CDR3: CASSPARGMAYGYTF; DNA: TGTGCCAGCAGTCCAGCACGGGGGATGGCCTATGGCTACACCTTC
J: TRBJ2-5; D: TRBD1; size: NA; V: TRBV20-1; CDR3: CSANRGRQETQYF; DNA: TGCAGTGCCAACAGGGGCAGGCAAGAGACCCAGTACTTC
J: TRBJ2-3; D: NA; size: NA; V: TRBV20-1; CDR3: CSEAGRGIGSTDTQYF; DNA: TGCAGTGAAGCGGGCAGGGGGATTGGATCGACAGATACGCAGTATTTT
J: TRBJ2-1; D: NA; size: NA; V: TRBV15; CDR3: CATSYLGPADNEQFF; DNA: TGTGCCACCAGCTACTTAGGACCAGCGGACAATGAGCAGTTCTTC
J: TRBJ2-5; D: TRBD1; size: NA; V: TRBV6-1; CDR3: CLSRDSPLKEQYF; DNA: TGCTTGTCCCGGGACAGTCCCCTGAAAGAGCAGTACTTC
J: TRBJ2-7; D: TRBD1; size: NA; V: TRBV10-3; CDR3: CAISESGQVTYEQYF; DNA: TGTGCCATCAGTGAGTCGGGACAGGTAACCTACGAGCAGTACTTC
J: TRBJ1-2; D: NA; size: NA; V: TRBV11-2; CDR3: CASRGWGGYTF; DNA: TGTGCCAGCCGTGGATGGGGCGGCTACACCTTC
J: TRBJ2-5; D: NA; size: once; V: TRBV21-1; CDR3: CASSKASGLAGLETQYF; DNA: TGTGCCAGCAGCAAAGCCTCGGGACTAGCGGGGTTAGAGACCCAGTACTTC
J: TRBJ2-5; D: NA; size: NA; V: TRBV5-5; CDR3: CASSLDYQETQYF; DNA: TGTGCCAGCAGCTTGGACTATCAAGAGACCCAGTACTTC
J: TRBJ1-6; D: TRBD1; size: NA; V: TRBV7-9; CDR3: CASDRGDYNSPLHF; DNA: TGTGCCAGCGACAGGGGCGACTATAATTCACCCCTCCACTTT
J: TRBJ2-1; D: TRBD2; size: NA; V: TRBV15; CDR3: CATSLRTSGNNEQFF; DNA: TGTGCCACCAGCTTACGGACTAGCGGCAACAATGAGCAGTTCTTC
J: TRBJ2-1; D: TRBD2; size: NA; V: TRBV12-3/TRBV12-4; CDR3: CASIKGLVGNEQFF; DNA: TGTGCCAGCATTAAGGGACTAGTTGGCAATGAGCAGTTCTTC
J: TRBJ2-1; D: TRBD2; size: NA; V: TRBV12-3/TRBV12-4; CDR3: CASSSRTSGSVAYNEQFF; DNA: TGTGCCAGCAGTTCGCGGACTAGCGGGAGTGTCGCCTACAATGAGCAGTTCTTC
J: TRBJ2-5; D: NA; size: few; V: TRBV29-1; CDR3: CSVDSLKETQYF; DNA: TGCAGCGTCGACAGCCTTAAAGAGACCCAGTACTTC
J: TRBJ2-7; D: NA; size: NA; V: TRBV7-9; CDR3: CASSQQESYEQYF; DNA: TGTGCCAGCAGCCAACAGGAATCCTACGAGCAGTACTTC
J: TRBJ2-2; D: TRBD1; size: NA; V: TRBV12-3/TRBV12-4; CDR3: CASGGQGAGELFF; DNA: TGTGCCAGCGGGGGACAGGGGGCCGGGGAGCTGTTTTTT
J: TRBJ2-5; D: TRBD1; size: NA; V: TRBV29-1; CDR3: CSVPDREETQYF; DNA: TGCAGCGTTCCGGACAGGGAAGAGACCCAGTACTTC
J: TRBJ2-2; D: NA; size: NA; V: TRBV20-1; CDR3: CSARAGRVNTGELFF; DNA: TGCAGTGCTAGAGCGGGCAGGGTGAACACCGGGGAGCTGTTTTTT
J: TRBJ2-4; D: TRBD2; size: NA; V: TRBV12-3/TRBV12-4; CDR3: CASRTSGRAGEQYF; DNA: TGTGCCAGCAGGACTAGCGGGAGGGCGGGGGAGCAGTACTTC
J: TRBJ2-7; D: NA; size: few; V: TRBV2; CDR3: CASSEARSPAYEQYF; DNA: TGTGCCAGCAGTGAAGCGCGTTCCCCCGCGTACGAGCAGTACTTC
J: TRBJ2-3; D: TRBD2; size: NA; V: TRBV7-9; CDR3: CASSSQTSGHTDTQYF; DNA: TGTGCCAGCAGCTCGCAGACTAGCGGACACACAGATACGCAGTATTTT
J: TRBJ2-7; D: TRBD2; size: NA; V: TRBV7-9; CDR3: CASSLKLAGGSYEQYF; DNA: TGTGCCAGCAGCTTAAAACTAGCGGGAGGATCCTACGAGCAGTACTTC
J: TRBJ1-2; D: NA; size: NA; V: TRBV29-1; CDR3: CSVELSRGYTF; DNA: TGCAGCGTCGAGCTCTCTAGGGGCTACACCTTC
J: TRBJ2-5; D: TRBD2; size: NA; V: TRBV18; CDR3: CASSPAGDIRETQYF; DNA: TGTGCCAGCTCCCCAGCGGGGGACATTCGGGAGACCCAGTACTTC
J: TRBJ2-1; D: TRBD2; size: NA; V: TRBV13; CDR3: CASSLGLSLVAGENEQFF; DNA: TGTGCCAGCAGCTTAGGCCTGAGCTTGGTAGCGGGGGAGAATGAGCAGTTCTTC
J: TRBJ2-1; D: NA; size: NA; V: TRBV10-3; CDR3: CAIRAGSGLYGNEQFF; DNA: TGTGCCATCAGGGCCGGTTCTGGGTTGTATGGCAATGAGCAGTTCTTC
J: TRBJ2-7; D: TRBD2; size: NA; V: TRBV29-1; CDR3: CSVLRDYRSYEQYF; DNA: TGCAGCGTTCTCCGGGACTACCGCTCCTACGAGCAGTACTTC
J: TRBJ2-1; D: TRBD2; size: few; V: TRBV27; CDR3: CASRIRVASGRAGDNEQFF; DNA: TGTGCCAGCCGGATCCGGGTCGCTAGCGGGAGGGCCGGTGACAATGAGCAGTTCTTC
J: TRBJ2-3; D: TRBD1; size: NA; V: TRBV29-1; CDR3: CSVDRDGDTQYF; DNA: TGCAGCGTCGACAGGGACGGAGATACGCAGTATTTT
J: TRBJ2-5; D: TRBD1; size: NA; V: TRBV20-1; CDR3: CSARRQGWQETQYF; DNA: TGCAGTGCGAGACGACAGGGGTGGCAAGAGACCCAGTACTTC
J: TRBJ1-5; D: TRBD1; size: few; V: TRBV6-6; CDR3: CASKDRGDQPQHF; DNA: TGTGCCAGCAAGGACAGGGGGGACCAGCCCCAGCATTTT
J: TRBJ2-1; D: TRBD2; size: few; V: TRBV6-2/TRBV6-3; CDR3: CAGGTSGYNEQFF; DNA: TGTGCCGGCGGGACTAGCGGATACAATGAGCAGTTCTTC
J: TRBJ2-7; D: TRBD1; size: few; V: TRBV29-1; CDR3: CSVGTGTGMTEQYF; DNA: TGCAGCGTTGGAACCGGGACAGGGATGACCGAGCAGTACTTC
J: TRBJ2-3; D: TRBD2; size: NA; V: TRBV6-5; CDR3: CASSYSIRGLFSTDTQYF; DNA: TGTGCCAGCAGTTACTCGATAAGGGGACTATTCAGCACAGATACGCAGTATTTT
J: TRBJ2-1; D: TRBD2; size: NA; V: TRBV12-3/TRBV12-4; CDR3: CASSVTSGYGEQFF; DNA: TGTGCCAGCAGTGTCACTAGCGGTTACGGTGAGCAGTTCTTC
J: TRBJ2-1; D: TRBD2; size: few; V: TRBV24-1; CDR3: CATSGTSGGNEQFF; DNA: TGTGCCACCAGTGGGACTAGCGGGGGCAATGAGCAGTTCTTC
J: TRBJ2-3; D: NA; size: NA; V: TRBV27; CDR3: CASSLWGSSDTQYF; DNA: TGTGCCAGCAGTTTATGGGGGTCCAGTGATACGCAGTATTTT
J: TRBJ1-2; D: NA; size: NA; V: TRBV7-8; CDR3: CASSLSGTKNCGYTF; DNA: TGTGCCAGCAGCCTAAGCGGGACTAAAAACTGTGGCTACACCTTC
J: TRBJ2-5; D: NA; size: NA; V: TRBV3-1; CDR3: CASSQEVVGPGETQYF; DNA: TGTGCCAGCAGCCAAGAGGTGGTGGGCCCGGGGGAGACCCAGTACTTC
J: TRBJ2-7; D: NA; size: few; V: TRBV5-1; CDR3: CASSLDKGDYEQYF; DNA: TGCGCCAGCAGCTTGGACAAAGGCGACTACGAGCAGTACTTC